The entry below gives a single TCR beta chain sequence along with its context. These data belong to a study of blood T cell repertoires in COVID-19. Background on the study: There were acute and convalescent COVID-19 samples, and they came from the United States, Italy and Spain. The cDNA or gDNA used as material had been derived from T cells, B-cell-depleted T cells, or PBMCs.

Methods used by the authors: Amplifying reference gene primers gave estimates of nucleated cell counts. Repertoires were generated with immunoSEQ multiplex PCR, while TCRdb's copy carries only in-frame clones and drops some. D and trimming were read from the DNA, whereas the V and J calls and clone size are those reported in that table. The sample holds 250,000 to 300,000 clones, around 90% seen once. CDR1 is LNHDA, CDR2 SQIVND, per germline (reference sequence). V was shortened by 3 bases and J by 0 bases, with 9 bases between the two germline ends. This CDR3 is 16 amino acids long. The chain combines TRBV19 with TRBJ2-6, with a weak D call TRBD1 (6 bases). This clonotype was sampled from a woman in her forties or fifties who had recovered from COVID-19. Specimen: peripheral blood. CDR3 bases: TGTGCCAGTAGTATCGGACAGCTCTCTGGGGCCAACGTCCTGACTTTC. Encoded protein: CASSIGQLSGANVLTF.